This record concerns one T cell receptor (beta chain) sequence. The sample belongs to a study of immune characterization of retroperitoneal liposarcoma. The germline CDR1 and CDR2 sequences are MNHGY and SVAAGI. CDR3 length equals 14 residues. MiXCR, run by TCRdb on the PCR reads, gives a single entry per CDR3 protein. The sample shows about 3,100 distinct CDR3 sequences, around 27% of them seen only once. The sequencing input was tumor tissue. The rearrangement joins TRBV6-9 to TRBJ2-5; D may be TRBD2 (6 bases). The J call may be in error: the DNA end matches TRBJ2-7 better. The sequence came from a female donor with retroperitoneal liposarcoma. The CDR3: CASTLGLASGEQYF. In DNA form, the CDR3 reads TGTGCCAGCACCCTGGGCCTAGCGAGCGGCGAGCAGTACTTC.